Below are 21 T cell receptor beta chains sequenced from a single sample in a study of PD-1 blockade in classical Hodgkin lymphoma. Every patient experienced relapse after autologous stem cell transplantation, and brentuximab vedotin exposure varied. Purification of CD4+ T cells from thawed PBMCs was performed via magnetic negative selection. TCRdb's copy holds only in-frame clones and misses some; the assay was immunoSEQ multiplex PCR. The sample lists around 31,000 clones, 85% seen once, with 2% to 3% in the top ten. Material: CD4+ T cells from blood, obtained at baseline. These receptors were taken from a human donor with classical Hodgkin lymphoma.

The chain employs TRBV7-2 and TRBJ2-2, with a tentative D call TRBD1 (5 bases). V lost 1 base and J 3 bases, leaving 12 bases between the germline ends. The germline CDR1 and CDR2 sequences are SGHTA and FQGNSA. CDR3 length: 16 residues. CDR3 nucleotide sequence: TGTGCCAGCAGCTTAGTGGCAGGGCTAGACACCGGGGAGCTGTTTTTT. Protein product: CASSLVAGLDTGELFF.

The rearrangement uses TRBV5-1 and TRBJ2-7, with 7 nucleotides matching TRBD1. The V segment lost 6 bases and the J segment 0 bases; nucleotides outside the gene matches: 6. This CDR3 has 14 amino acids. Germline V gives CDR1 SGHRS, CDR2 YFSETQ. CDR3 nucleotide sequence: TGCGCCAGCAATCGGGACAGCGACTCCTACGAGCAGTACTTC. Amino acid sequence: CASNRDSDSYEQYF.

The rearrangement links TRBV6-5 to TRBJ1-1; tentatively, D is TRBD1 (5 bases). V lost 6 bases and J lost 0, with 14 bases in between. The CDR3 is 15 amino acids. Germline CDR1 reads MNHEY; CDR2 reads SVGAGI. CDR3 residues: CASSLGGIMNTEAFF. The CDR3 DNA reads as TGTGCCAGCAGCCTCGGGGGGATAATGAACACTGAAGCTTTCTTT.

The gene calls are TRBV13 and TRBJ2-7, with 10 bases that match TRBD1. This CDR3 is built from 19 residues. The germline V gene has CDR1 PRHDT and CDR2 FYEKMQ (reference sequence). Trimming took 5 bases from V and 5 from J; bases not matched to a gene: 21. CDR3 nucleotide sequence: TGTGCCAGCAGCCCTATCACCGGGACAGGGGTTTTCCTGTCGGACGAGCAGTACTTC. Protein product: CASSPITGTGVFLSDEQYF.

The CDR3 coding sequence is TGTGCCAGCAGCACCGGACACGACATTCAGTACTTC. It specifies CASSTGHDIQYF. The chain uses TRBV11-2 and TRBJ2-4; D may be TRBD1 (5 bases). The V end lost 5 bases, the J end lost 8 bases, and 10 bases lay between the germline ends. The germline CDR1 and CDR2 sequences are SGHAT and FQNNGV. The CDR3 totals 12 residues.

This chain joins TRBV7-9 and TRBJ1-3; D may be TRBD1 (6 bases). V lost 3 bases to trimming and J lost 2 bases, with 11 bases between them. Per germline, CDR1 SEHNR and CDR2 FQNEAQ (reference sequence). This CDR3 is built from 15 residues. CDR3 bases: TGTGCCAGCAGCTTCCAGACAGGAACTGGAAACACCATATATTTT. Protein: CASSFQTGTGNTIYF.

The chain joins TRBV7-2 to TRBJ2-1, with 8 nucleotides matching TRBD2. Unmatched junction bases numbered 6, after V lost 5 bases and J lost 3 bases. Germline lookup yields CDR1 SGHTA and CDR2 FQGNSA. The CDR3 extends over 15 amino acids. This chain's CDR3 is CASSLSAGVYNEQFF. The CDR3 bases are TGTGCCAGCAGCCTGTCAGCGGGAGTCTACAATGAGCAGTTCTTC.

This clone appeared a single time. The rearrangement uses TRBV28 and TRBJ2-7, with 7 positions matching TRBD2. In germline, CDR1 is MDHEN, CDR2 SYDVKM. CDR3 length equals 14 residues. The V segment lost 3 bases and the J segment 2 bases; nucleotides outside the gene matches: 4. The CDR3 protein is CASSFLAVTYEQYF. CDR3 DNA: TGTGCCAGCAGTTTCCTAGCGGTTACCTACGAGCAGTACTTC.

The chain uses TRBV6-5 and TRBJ1-1; D gene uncertain. The V gene's germline CDR1 is MNHEY and CDR2 SVGAGI. The CDR3 contains 14 residues. V was trimmed by 1 base and J by 2 bases, leaving 8 bases between them. This CDR3 reads CASSYWRENTEAFF. Here the CDR3 DNA reads TGTGCCAGCAGTTACTGGAGGGAAAACACTGAAGCTTTCTTT.

The genes are TRBV5-1 and TRBJ2-7; D remains unclear. V was clipped by 0 bases and J by 1 base, with 5 bases between them. The CDR3 extends over 13 amino acids. Germline-derived CDR1 and CDR2 are SGHRS and YFSETQ. The CDR3 nucleotides are TGCGCCAGCAGCTTGGAGAGATCCTACGAGCAGTACTTC. Encoded protein: CASSLERSYEQYF. Full variable domain (remainder filled in from reference TRBV5-1 and TRBJ2-7): KAGVTQTPRYLIKTRGQQVTLSCSPISGHRSVSWYQQTPGQGLQFLFEYFSETQRNKGNFPGRFSGRQFSNSRSEMNVSTLELGDSALYLCASSLERSYEQYFGPGTRLTVT.

A few counts support this clone. The chain uses TRBV5-1 and TRBJ2-1; 8 nucleotides match TRBD2. This CDR3 contains 16 residues. The germline V gene encodes CDR1 SGHRS and CDR2 YFSETQ. The V and J ends lost 0 bases and 3 bases, in that order; junction bases with no gene match: 5. The CDR3 loop is CASSLAPGGNYNEQFF. The DNA of the CDR3 is TGCGCCAGCAGCTTGGCCCCGGGGGGGAACTACAATGAGCAGTTCTTC.

CDR3 protein: CASSQRQLNTEAFF. The CDR3 DNA sequence: TGTGCCAGCAGCCAACGACAGCTAAACACTGAAGCTTTCTTT. V and J are TRBV6-5 and TRBJ1-1; the D gene is possibly TRBD1 (5 bases). This CDR3 is 14 amino acids long. Trimming took 6 bases from V and 2 from J, leaving 13 bases between them. Germline V gene data show CDR1 as MNHEY and CDR2 as SVGAGI.

The chain is built from TRBV5-5 and TRBJ1-5; D possibly corresponds to TRBD1 (5 bases). Germline loops: CDR1 SGHKS, CDR2 YYEKEE (reference sequence). The CDR3 consists of 15 residues. Trimming cost V 1 base and J 6 bases, with 14 bases left between them. In DNA, the CDR3 is TGTGCCAGCAGCTTGTCAGGGCAGGAGGGTCAGCCCCAGCATTTT. The encoded protein is CASSLSGQEGQPQHF.

This rearrangement joins TRBV5-1 to TRBJ2-2, with TRBD1 as a possible D gene (6 bases). This CDR3 spans 19 amino acids. Between the trimmed V and J ends, which lost 2 bases and 3 bases, there was a span of 23 bases. CDR1 and CDR2 from the germline V gene are SGHRS and YFSETQ. CDR3 sequence: CASSFSAESSGVDTGELFF. For the CDR3, the DNA is TGCGCCAGCAGCTTCTCGGCGGAATCCTCAGGGGTGGACACCGGGGAGCTGTTTTTT.

CDR3 DNA sequence: TGCAGCGCGCGGACAGGGGTGGACACTGAAGCTTTCTTT. Translation: CSARTGVDTEAFF. The chain combines TRBV29-1 with TRBJ1-1, with TRBD1 matching 9 bases. Unmatched junction bases numbered 6, after V lost 7 bases and J lost 3 bases. Per germline, CDR1 SQVTM and CDR2 ANQGSEA. The CDR3 is 13 residues long. The variable domain in full, completed from reference TRBV29-1 and TRBJ1-1, reads SAVISQKPSRDICQRGTSLTIQCQVDSQVTMMFWYRQQPGQSLTLIATANQGSEATYESGFVIDKFPISRPNLTFSTLTVSNMSPEDSSIYLCSARTGVDTEAFFGQGTRLTVV.

This clone was recorded once. This chain connects TRBV7-9 to TRBJ2-3; no clear D. The germline V gene has CDR1 SEHNR and CDR2 FQNEAQ (reference sequence). The CDR3 runs to 15 residues. The V gene lost 5 bases and the J gene lost 1 base, with 13 bases spanning the gap. In DNA, the CDR3 is TGTGCCAGCAGCCCTACTCGTTCGGGCACAGATACGCAGTATTTT. Amino acid sequence: CASSPTRSGTDTQYF.

This sequence joins TRBV6-6 and TRBJ2-7; 15 bases map to TRBD2. In germline, CDR1 is MNHNY, CDR2 SVGAGI (reference sequence). This CDR3 region has 16 residues. With 2 bases clipped from V and 4 bases from J, the junction kept 3 bases outside the gene matches. CDR3 sequence (DNA): TGTGCCAGCAGTTACCCCGGACTAGCGGGAGGGTACGAGCAGTACTTC. Its translation: CASSYPGLAGGYEQYF.

The rearrangement links TRBV6-1 to TRBJ2-1; tentatively, D is TRBD1 or TRBD2 (6 bases each). V shed 2 bases and J shed 0 bases, with 11 bases lying between them. Germline V gives CDR1 MNHNS, CDR2 SASEGT. CDR3 length equals 16 residues. In nucleotides, the CDR3 is TGTGCCAGCAGTGAAAGGGGGGCAAGCTCCTACAATGAGCAGTTCTTC. This gives the protein CASSERGASSYNEQFF.

This clone was counted a few times. The V call is TRBV2, the J call TRBJ2-7; TRBD2 matches 8 bases. The CDR3 length is 14 residues. Losses at the gene ends were 4 bases for V and 4 bases for J; bases not matched to a gene: 6. Per germline, CDR1 SNHLY and CDR2 FYNNEI. In DNA, the CDR3 is TGTGCCAGCAGTGGGGAGACTAGCGCGTACGAGCAGTACTTC. Its translation: CASSGETSAYEQYF.

J is TRBJ2-7 and V is TRBV10-1; the D is unclear. The CDR3 is made up of 14 amino acids. CDR1 and CDR2 from the germline V gene are WNHNN and SYGVQD (reference sequence). Trimming shortened V by 3 bases and J by 2 bases, and 11 bases separated the two germline ends. The CDR3 bases are TGCGCCAGCAGTGAAAGCCAAGCCCCCTACGAGCAGTACTTC. Translating it yields CASSESQAPYEQYF.

The rearrangement links TRBV7-2 to TRBJ2-3; TRBD2 agrees at 7 bases. The germline gives CDR1 SGHTA, CDR2 FQGNSA. The J segment lost 0 bases and the V segment lost 7 bases, leaving 13 bases of the junction unmatched. This CDR3 is 17 amino acids long. The CDR3 here is CASNPPLGRGSTDTQYF. The DNA for the CDR3 is TGTGCCAGCAACCCCCCTCTAGGGCGGGGGAGCACAGATACGCAGTATTTT.